Described below is a single TCR beta chain sequence and its context. The antigen remains unidentified. The PCR ran on 60 Vbeta and 13 Jbeta primers. Assay: immunoSEQ multiplex PCR; the TCRdb copy retains only in-frame clones and omits some. Altogether 100,000 to 150,000 clones are present, around 80% being singletons, with the ten largest covering 0.85% to 1.3%. This sample was taken from a study of cytomegalovirus exposure and HLA in healthy donors. At the level of the study: Unique TCRs from HLA-typed donors, 80 million to 90 million of them, were held in an early data release. Broader study findings: In a later analysis, the majority of CMV-associated beta chains seemingly showed HLA restriction. In a later analysis, several top co-occurrence clusters appeared linked to parvovirus B19, influenza, CMV and Epstein-Barr virus.

Not recorded for this donor was the CMV serostatus. Germline V gene sequence: CDR1 MNHNY, CDR2 SVGAGI (reference sequence). CDR3 length equals 13 residues. Trimming cost V 5 bases and J 9 bases, with 16 bases left between them. The rearrangement uses TRBV6-6 and TRBJ1-1; a possible D gene is TRBD1 (6 bases). The source material was PBMCs. The TCR sequence derives from a human donor in good health. For the CDR3, the DNA is TGTGCCAGCAGTAACCTACAGGGAGGGAAAGCTTTCTTT. This encodes CASSNLQGGKAFF.